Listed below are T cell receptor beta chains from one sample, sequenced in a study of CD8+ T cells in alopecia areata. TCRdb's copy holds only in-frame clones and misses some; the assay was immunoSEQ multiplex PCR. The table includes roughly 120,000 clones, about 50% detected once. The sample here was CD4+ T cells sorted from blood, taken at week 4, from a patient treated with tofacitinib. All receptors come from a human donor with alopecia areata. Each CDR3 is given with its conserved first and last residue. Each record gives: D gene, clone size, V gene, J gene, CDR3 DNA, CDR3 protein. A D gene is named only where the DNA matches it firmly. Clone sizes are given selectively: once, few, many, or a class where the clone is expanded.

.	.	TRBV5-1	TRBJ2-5	TGCGCCAGCAGCCCCGGAGAGGAGACCCAGTACTTC	CASSPGEETQYF
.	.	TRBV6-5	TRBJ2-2	TGTGCCAGCAGTTACGGAGTAGCGGCGAACACCGGGGAGCTGTTTTTT	CASSYGVAANTGELFF
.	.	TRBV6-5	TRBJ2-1	TGTGCCAGCAGTTACGACCGGGGGCGCAACAATGAGCAGTTCTTC	CASSYDRGRNNEQFF
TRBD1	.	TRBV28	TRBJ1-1	TGTGCCAGCAGTCCAGGGGGGGACACTGAAGCTTTCTTT	CASSPGGDTEAFF
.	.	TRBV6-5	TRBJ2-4	TGTGCCAGCAGTTACGGGCGAGCCAAAAACATTCAGTACTTC	CASSYGRAKNIQYF
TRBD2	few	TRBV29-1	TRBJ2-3	TGCAGCGTAGGACTAGCGGGGCGTACAGATACGCAGTATTTT	CSVGLAGRTDTQYF
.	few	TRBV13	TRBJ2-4	TGTGCCAGCAGCGGGGTATCAAGTTTAGCCAAAAACATTCAGTACTTC	CASSGVSSLAKNIQYF
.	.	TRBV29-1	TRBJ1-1	TGCAGCGTTGGTGGGTTGTTGAACACTGAAGCTTTCTTT	CSVGGLLNTEAFF
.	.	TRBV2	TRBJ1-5	TGTGCCAGCAGACAGGGATCAGGCAATCAGCCCCAGCATTTT	CASRQGSGNQPQHF
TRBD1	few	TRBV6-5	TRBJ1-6	TGTGCCAGCAGAACCGGGACAGGGGTTGAGTCACCCCTCCACTTT	CASRTGTGVESPLHF
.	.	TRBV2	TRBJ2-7	TGTGCCAGCCAGTATGGACTCAGCGAGCAGTACTTC	CASQYGLSEQYF
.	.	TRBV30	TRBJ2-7	TGTGCCTGGAGTGTACGGCGGCAGATACCAACCTACGAGCAGTACTTC	CAWSVRRQIPTYEQYF
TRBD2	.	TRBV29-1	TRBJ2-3	TGCAGCGTGGGCTATCGGGGGGGACACACAGATACGCAGTATTTT	CSVGYRGGHTDTQYF
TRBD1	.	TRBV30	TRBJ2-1	TGTGCCTGGAGTGGAGGGACAGGTAATGGGCAGTTCTTC	CAWSGGTGNGQFF
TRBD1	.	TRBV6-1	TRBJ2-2	TGTGCCAGCAATCCGGACAGGGGTCAGACCGGGGAGCTGTTTTTT	CASNPDRGQTGELFF
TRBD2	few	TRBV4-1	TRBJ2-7	TGCGCCAGCAGCCAGAAAGCGGGAGCCGACTCCTACGAGCAGTACTTC	CASSQKAGADSYEQYF
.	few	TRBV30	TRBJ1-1	TGTGCCTGGAGTGGGGGGAACACTGAAGCTTTCTTT	CAWSGGNTEAFF
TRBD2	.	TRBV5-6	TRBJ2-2	TGTGCCAGCAGCTCCAAAAAGCGGGAGAGGAACACCGGGGAGCTGTTTTTT	CASSSKKRERNTGELFF
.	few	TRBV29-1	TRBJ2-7	TGCAGCGTTGAAGATAACAGCTACGAGCAGTACTTC	CSVEDNSYEQYF
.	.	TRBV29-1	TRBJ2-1	TGCAGCGTTCGACTACCAACCACGACCTACAATGAGCAGTTCTTC	CSVRLPTTTYNEQFF
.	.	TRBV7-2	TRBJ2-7	TGTGCCAGCAGTCAACAGGTTTACGAGCAGTACTTC	CASSQQVYEQYF
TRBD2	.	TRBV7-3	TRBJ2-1	TGTGCCAGCAGCTTAGGGAAGAGCGGGAGGATAAAAGGCGGTGAGCAGTTCTTC	CASSLGKSGRIKGGEQFF
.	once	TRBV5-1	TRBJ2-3	TGCGCCAGCAGCTACGCTGTGGGTGTGGATACGCAGTATTTT	CASSYAVGVDTQYF
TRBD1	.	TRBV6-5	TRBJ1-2	TGTGCCAGCAGGCCCCCGGCAGGGGGCTATGGCTACACCTTC	CASRPPAGGYGYTF
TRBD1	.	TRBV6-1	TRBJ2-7	TGTGCCAGCAGGGACAGGCCCTACGAGCAGTACTTC	CASRDRPYEQYF
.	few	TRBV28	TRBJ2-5	TGTGCCAGCACGGGGGGCCACAGGGAGACCCAGTACTTC	CASTGGHRETQYF
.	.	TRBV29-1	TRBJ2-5	TGCAGCGTTGTAGGGGTTTGGGAGACCCAGTACTTC	CSVVGVWETQYF
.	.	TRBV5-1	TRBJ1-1	TGCGCCAGCAGCTGGAAAGGGTTCACTGAAGCTTTCTTT	CASSWKGFTEAFF
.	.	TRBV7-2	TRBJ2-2	TGTGCCAGCAGCTCCGGAGGGGGAGCGACCACCGGGGAGCTGTTTTTT	CASSSGGGATTGELFF
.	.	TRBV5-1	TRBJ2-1	TGCGCCAGCAGCGTTGGTCAGGCAGTGGGGACCCAGCAGTTCTTC	CASSVGQAVGTQQFF
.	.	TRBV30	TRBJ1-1	TGTGCCTGGAGCCGAACAGGGAACACTGAAGCTTTCTTT	CAWSRTGNTEAFF
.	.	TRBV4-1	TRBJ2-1	TGCGCCAGCAGCCTCGAGAGCCACACACCCAATGAGCAGTTCTTC	CASSLESHTPNEQFF
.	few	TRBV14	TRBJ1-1	TGTGCCAGCAGCCAAAGTTTTCGAGGGGACACTGAAGCTTTCTTT	CASSQSFRGDTEAFF
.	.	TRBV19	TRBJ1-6	TGTGCCAGTAGTATTCGGCAGGGTCCGAATTCACCCCTCCACTTT	CASSIRQGPNSPLHF
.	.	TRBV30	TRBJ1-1	TGTGCCTGGAGGGGGACTCTCTACACTGAAGCTTTCTTT	CAWRGTLYTEAFF
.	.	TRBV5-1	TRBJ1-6	TGCGCCAGCAGCTTGGAAGGTGGAGGGAGGGGTTCACCCCTCCACTTT	CASSLEGGGRGSPLHF
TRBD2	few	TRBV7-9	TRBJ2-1	TGTGCCAGCAGCGCCCGAGTAGCGGGAGGGCCGGGAGAGCAGTTCTTC	CASSARVAGGPGEQFF
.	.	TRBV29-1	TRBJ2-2	TGCAGCGCCTATAGGGGCAGATCGAACACCGGGGAGCTGTTTTTT	CSAYRGRSNTGELFF
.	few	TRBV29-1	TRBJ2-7	TGCAGCGTTGAAAAGGGGACCTACGAGCAGTACTTC	CSVEKGTYEQYF
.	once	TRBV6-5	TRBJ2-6	TGTGCCAGCACAGGGGTAGACGGGGCCAACGTCCTGACTTTC	CASTGVDGANVLTF